This T cell receptor (beta chain) was recovered during a study of cytomegalovirus exposure and HLA in healthy donors. In the PCR, 60 Vbeta and 13 Jbeta primers were used. Libraries were prepared by immunoSEQ multiplex PCR; TCRdb keeps only in-frame clonotypes and omits some of them. The sample records under 95,000 clones, over 75% being singletons. The CDR3 runs 14 residues. Trimming took 2 bases from V and 7 from J; bases not matched to a gene: 6. Germline CDR1 and CDR2: MGHRA and YSYEKL. This rearrangement joins TRBV4-1 to TRBJ1-1; the match to TRBD1 covers 8 bases. The sequence was obtained from a man in his thirties or forties in good health and CMV-seropositive. Input material: PBMCs. Here the CDR3 reads CASSQISGGYEAFF. The CDR3 DNA sequence: TGCGCCAGCAGCCAAATCTCAGGGGGCTATGAAGCTTTCTTT.